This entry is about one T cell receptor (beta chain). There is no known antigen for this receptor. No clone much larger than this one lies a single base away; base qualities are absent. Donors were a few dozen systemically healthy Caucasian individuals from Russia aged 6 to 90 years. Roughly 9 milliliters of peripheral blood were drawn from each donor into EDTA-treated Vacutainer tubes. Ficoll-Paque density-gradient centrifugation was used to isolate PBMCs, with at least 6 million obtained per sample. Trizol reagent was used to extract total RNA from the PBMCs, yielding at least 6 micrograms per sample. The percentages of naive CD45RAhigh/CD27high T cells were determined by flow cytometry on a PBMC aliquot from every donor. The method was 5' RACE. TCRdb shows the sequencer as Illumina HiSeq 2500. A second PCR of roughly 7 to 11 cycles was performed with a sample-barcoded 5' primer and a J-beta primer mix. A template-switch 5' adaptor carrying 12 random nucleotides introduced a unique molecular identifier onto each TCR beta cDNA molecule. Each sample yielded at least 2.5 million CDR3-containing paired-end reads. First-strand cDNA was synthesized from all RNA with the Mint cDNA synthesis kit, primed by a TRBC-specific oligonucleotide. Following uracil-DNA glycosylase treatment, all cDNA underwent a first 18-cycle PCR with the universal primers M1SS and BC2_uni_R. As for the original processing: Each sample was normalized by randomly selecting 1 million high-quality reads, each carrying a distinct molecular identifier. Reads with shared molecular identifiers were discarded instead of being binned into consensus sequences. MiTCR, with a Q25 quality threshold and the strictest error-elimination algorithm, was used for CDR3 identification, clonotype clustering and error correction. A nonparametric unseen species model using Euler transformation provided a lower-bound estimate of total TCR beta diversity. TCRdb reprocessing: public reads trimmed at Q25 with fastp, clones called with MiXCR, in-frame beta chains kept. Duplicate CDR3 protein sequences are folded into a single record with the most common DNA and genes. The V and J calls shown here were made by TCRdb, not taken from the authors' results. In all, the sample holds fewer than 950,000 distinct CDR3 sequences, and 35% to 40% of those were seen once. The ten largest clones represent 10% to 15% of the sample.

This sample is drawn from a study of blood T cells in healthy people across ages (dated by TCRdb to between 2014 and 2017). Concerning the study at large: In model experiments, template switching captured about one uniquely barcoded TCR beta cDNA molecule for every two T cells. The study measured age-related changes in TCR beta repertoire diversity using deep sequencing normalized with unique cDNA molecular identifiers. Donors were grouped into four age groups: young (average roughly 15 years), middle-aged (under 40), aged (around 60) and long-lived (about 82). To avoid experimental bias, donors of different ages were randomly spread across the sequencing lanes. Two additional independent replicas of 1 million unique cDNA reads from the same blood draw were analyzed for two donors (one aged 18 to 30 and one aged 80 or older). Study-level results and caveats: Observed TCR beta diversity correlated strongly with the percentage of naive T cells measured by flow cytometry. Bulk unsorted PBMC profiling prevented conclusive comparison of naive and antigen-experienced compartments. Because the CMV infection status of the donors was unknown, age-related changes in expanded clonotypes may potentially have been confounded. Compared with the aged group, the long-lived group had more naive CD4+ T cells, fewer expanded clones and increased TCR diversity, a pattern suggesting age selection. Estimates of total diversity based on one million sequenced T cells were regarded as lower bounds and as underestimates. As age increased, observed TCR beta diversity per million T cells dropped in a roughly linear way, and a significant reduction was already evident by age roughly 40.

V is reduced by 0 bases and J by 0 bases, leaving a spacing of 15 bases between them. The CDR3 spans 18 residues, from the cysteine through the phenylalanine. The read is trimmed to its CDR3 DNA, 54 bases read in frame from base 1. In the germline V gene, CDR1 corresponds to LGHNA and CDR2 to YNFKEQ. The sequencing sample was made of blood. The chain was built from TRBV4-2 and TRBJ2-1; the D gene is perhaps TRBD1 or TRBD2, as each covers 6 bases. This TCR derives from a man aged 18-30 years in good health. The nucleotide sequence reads TGTGCCAGCAGCCAAGAAGGCAACGGGGGCCACTCCTACAATGAGCAGTTCTTC. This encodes CASSQEGNGGHSYNEQFF.